This T cell receptor beta chain was sequenced for a study of blood T cell repertoires in COVID-19 (dated by TCRdb to 2019 to 2021). Notes on the research overall: The collaborator samples originated in the United States, Italy and Spain and spanned the acute and convalescent phases of COVID-19. The sample metadata nearly always contained a de-identified subject ID, COVID-19 status, age in years and sex. Where available, HLA class I and class II types were obtained from metadata supplied by the sample provider rather than from assay-based typing. The material from the prospective study consisted of cDNA or gDNA derived from T cells, B-cell-depleted T cells, or PBMCs. Samples came from the ongoing ImmuneRACE study (first 160 participants) plus 1,254 subjects from 6 global collaborators. The repertoires were released in a freely available public database meant as a resource for research on the immune response to SARS-CoV-2. Subjects who had been exposed to COVID-19, were actively infected with it, or had recovered from it provided the deeply sampled blood TCRbeta repertoires that made up the dataset.

Participants in the prospective study were aged 18 to 89 years, lived in 20 to 25 United States geographic areas, and enrolled through a virtual design. In the prospective study, participants were assigned to cohorts based on the clinical history participants reported in a screening survey and a study questionnaire. Exposed participants had been in contact, within 2 weeks of entering the study, with a person who had a PCR-confirmed or clinician-diagnosed case of COVID-19. In the prospective study, mobile phlebotomists collected whole blood, serum and a nasopharyngeal or oropharyngeal swab from each participant. Over an approximately 2-month period, participants in the prospective study had the option of providing additional blood draws and questionnaires. Before DNA extraction, prospective study blood samples were shipped either frozen or at room temperature. Trimming takes 3 bases from V and 12 bases from J, and the germline ends sit 24 bases apart. Sequences LNHDA (CDR1) and SQIVND (CDR2) are obtained from the germline V gene (reference sequence). The CDR3, from cysteine to phenylalanine, totals 16 residues. Of all the DNA, just the CDR3 is kept, 48 bases in frame from base 1.

TCRbeta CDR3 regions were amplified from genomic DNA using the immunoSEQ Assay, a bias-controlled multiplex PCR. The original pipeline was this. Within the assay, amplification of reference gene primers was used to estimate how many nucleated cells each sample contained. To quantify the absolute abundance of each unique TCRbeta CDR3 rearrangement, sequence reads were collapsed and filtered. For each sample, productive Simpson clonality was calculated as the square root of Simpson's diversity index over productive rearrangements. TCRdb took over this immuneACCESS table, retaining in-frame rearrangements with V and J assigned. Such tables are incomplete; in checked studies, under half of the missing clones stem from an unresolved V gene, and the remainder is unexplained. V, J and clone size are those of that table, while D and trimming were read from the DNA. For this sample the table gives approximately 310,000 clones, of which around 85% were detected only once. Approximately 1.9% of the sample belongs to the ten largest clones.

With respect to this clone: Its binding antigen is unknown. No qualities accompany the bases; no much larger clone lies one base away.

The paper's findings and limits, for the study overall: Clinical and demographic metadata were provided uncurated, with the amount varying by source and participant.

The chain is assembled from TRBV19 and TRBJ1-5; the D gene is perhaps TRBD1, from 6 matching bases. This receptor was taken from a woman in her twenties or thirties who had been exposed to COVID-19. The sample taken for sequencing was PBMCs or T cells enriched from blood (not recorded which). In nucleotides, the sequence is TGTGCCAGTAGTATCCCGAAAATCGGACAGCCCGATCGCCAGCATTTT. This translates into CASSIPKIGQPDRQHF.